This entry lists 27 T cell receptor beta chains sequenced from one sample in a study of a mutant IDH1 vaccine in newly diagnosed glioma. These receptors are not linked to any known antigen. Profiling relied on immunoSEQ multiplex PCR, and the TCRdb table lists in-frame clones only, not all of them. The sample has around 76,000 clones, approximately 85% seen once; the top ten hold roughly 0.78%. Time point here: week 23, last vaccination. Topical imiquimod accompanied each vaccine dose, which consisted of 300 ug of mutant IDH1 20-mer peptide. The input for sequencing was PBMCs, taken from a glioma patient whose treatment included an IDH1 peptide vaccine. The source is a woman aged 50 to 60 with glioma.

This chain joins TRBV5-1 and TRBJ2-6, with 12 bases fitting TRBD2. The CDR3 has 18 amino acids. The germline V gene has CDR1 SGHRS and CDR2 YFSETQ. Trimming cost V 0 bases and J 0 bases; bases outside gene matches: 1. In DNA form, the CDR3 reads TGCGCCAGCAGCTTGGGACTAGCGGGGGCCTCTGGGGCCAACGTCCTGACTTTC. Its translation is CASSLGLAGASGANVLTF.

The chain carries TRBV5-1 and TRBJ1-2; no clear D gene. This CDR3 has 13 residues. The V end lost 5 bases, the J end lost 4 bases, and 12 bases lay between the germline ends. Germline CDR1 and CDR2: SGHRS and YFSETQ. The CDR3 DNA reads TGCGCCAGCAGTTTTGACATATCCTATGGCTACACCTTC. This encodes CASSFDISYGYTF. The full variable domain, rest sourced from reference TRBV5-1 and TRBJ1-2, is KAGVTQTPRYLIKTRGQQVTLSCSPISGHRSVSWYQQTPGQGLQFLFEYFSETQRNKGNFPGRFSGRQFSNSRSEMNVSTLELGDSALYLCASSFDISYGYTFGSGTRLTVV.

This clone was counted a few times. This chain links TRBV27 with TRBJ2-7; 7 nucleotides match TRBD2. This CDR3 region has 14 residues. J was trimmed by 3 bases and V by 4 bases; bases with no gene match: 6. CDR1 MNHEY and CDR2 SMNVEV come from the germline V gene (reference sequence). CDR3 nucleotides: TGTGCCAGCAGTTCCGGGGAGGGAATCTACGAGCAGTACTTC. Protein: CASSSGEGIYEQYF.

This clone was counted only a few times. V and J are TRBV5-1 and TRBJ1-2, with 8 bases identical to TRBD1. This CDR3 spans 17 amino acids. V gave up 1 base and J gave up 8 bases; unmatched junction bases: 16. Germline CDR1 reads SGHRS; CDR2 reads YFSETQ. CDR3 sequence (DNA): TGCGCCAGCAGCTTGTCAGGGGACAGGCGAATTATGGGAGGCTACACCTTC. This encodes CASSLSGDRRIMGGYTF.

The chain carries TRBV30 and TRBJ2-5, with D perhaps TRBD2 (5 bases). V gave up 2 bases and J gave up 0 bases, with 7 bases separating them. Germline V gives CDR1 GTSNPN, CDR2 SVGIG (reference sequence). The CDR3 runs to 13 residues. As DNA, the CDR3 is TGTGCCTGGAGTCGTAGCGACCAAGAGACCCAGTACTTC. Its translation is CAWSRSDQETQYF.

This CDR3 is CASSPGEGNTIYF. For the CDR3, the DNA is TGTGCCAGCAGCCCCGGGGAGGGAAACACCATATATTTT. V and J are TRBV9 and TRBJ1-3; D is undetermined. Germline assignment: CDR1 SGDLS and CDR2 YYNGEE. The CDR3 has 13 amino acids. Trimming removed 4 bases at V and 4 bases at J, with 9 bases between.

The CDR3 DNA sequence: TGCGCCAGCAGTCATTCCGACAGGGGGGACATTCAGTACTTC. It is translated as CASSHSDRGDIQYF. The rearrangement uses TRBV23-1 and TRBJ2-4; 9 nucleotides align to TRBD1. TRBV23-1 carries the ORF label, with uncertain function. Trimming cost V 3 bases and J 8 bases; bases outside gene matches: 5. This CDR3 spans 14 amino acids.

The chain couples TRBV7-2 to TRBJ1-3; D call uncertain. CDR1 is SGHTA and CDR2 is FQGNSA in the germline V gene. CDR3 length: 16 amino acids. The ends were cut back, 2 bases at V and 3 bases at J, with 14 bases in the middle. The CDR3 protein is CASSLKSNPLGNTIYF. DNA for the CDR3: TGTGCCAGCAGCTTAAAAAGTAACCCCCTTGGAAACACCATATATTTT.

The CDR3 DNA reads TGTGCCAGCAGTCCGAAGACTAAACCCTTTAGCGAGCAGTACTTC. Its translation: CASSPKTKPFSEQYF. The J gene is TRBJ2-7, the V gene TRBV28, with D perhaps matching TRBD2 (5 bases). V lost 5 bases and J lost 6, with 20 bases in between. This CDR3 comprises 15 residues. The germline V gene has CDR1 MDHEN and CDR2 SYDVKM.

As DNA, the CDR3 is TGCAGCGTTGACCTCGGTCGGAACACTGAAGCTTTCTTT. This encodes CSVDLGRNTEAFF. The chain combines TRBV29-1 with TRBJ1-1; the D is unclear. From germline, CDR1 is SQVTM and CDR2 ANQGSEA. The CDR3 consists of 13 residues. Trimming stripped 3 bases from V and 1 base from J, with 9 bases between.

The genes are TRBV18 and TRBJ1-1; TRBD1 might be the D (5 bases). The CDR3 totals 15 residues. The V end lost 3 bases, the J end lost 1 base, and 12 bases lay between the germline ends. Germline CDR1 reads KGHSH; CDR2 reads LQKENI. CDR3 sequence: CASSPVEGRNTEAFF. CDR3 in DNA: TGTGCCAGCTCACCGGTCGAGGGGAGGAACACTGAAGCTTTCTTT. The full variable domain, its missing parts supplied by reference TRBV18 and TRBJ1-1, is NAGVMQNPRHLVRRRGQEARLRCSPMKGHSHVYWYRQLPEEGLKFMVYLQKENIIDESGMPKERFSAEFPKEGPSILRIQQVVRGDSAAYFCASSPVEGRNTEAFFGQGTRLTVV.

CDR3 in amino acids: CASTGPAGAFF. In DNA, the CDR3 is TGTGCCAGCACCGGGCCCGCCGGGGCTTTCTTT. This sequence joins TRBV25-1 and TRBJ1-1, with D unresolved. The V end was cut by 7 bases, the J end by 11 bases, with 14 bases between. CDR1 is MGHDK and CDR2 is SYGVNS in the germline V gene. The CDR3 runs 11 residues.

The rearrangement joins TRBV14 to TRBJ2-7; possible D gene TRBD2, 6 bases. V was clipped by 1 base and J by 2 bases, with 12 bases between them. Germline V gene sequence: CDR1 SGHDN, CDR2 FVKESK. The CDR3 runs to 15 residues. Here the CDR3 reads CASSQGLGGTYEQYF. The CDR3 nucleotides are TGTGCCAGCAGCCAAGGACTAGGAGGTACCTACGAGCAGTACTTC.

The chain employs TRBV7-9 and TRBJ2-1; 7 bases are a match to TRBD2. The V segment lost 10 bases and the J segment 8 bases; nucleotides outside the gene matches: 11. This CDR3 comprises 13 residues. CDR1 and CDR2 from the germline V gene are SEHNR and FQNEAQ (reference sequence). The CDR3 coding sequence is TGTGCCATTTTAAGCGGGAATAGCGATGAGCAGTTCTTC. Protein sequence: CAILSGNSDEQFF.

The CDR3 nucleotides are TGTGCCAGCAGTAGCCAGGACTATGGCTACACCTTC. Translating gives CASSSQDYGYTF. The J gene is TRBJ1-2, the V gene TRBV6-6; D uncertain. The V gene lost 5 bases and the J gene lost 3 bases, with 7 bases spanning the gap. CDR1 is MNHNY and CDR2 is SVGAGI in the germline V gene (reference sequence). The CDR3 loop spans 12 amino acids.

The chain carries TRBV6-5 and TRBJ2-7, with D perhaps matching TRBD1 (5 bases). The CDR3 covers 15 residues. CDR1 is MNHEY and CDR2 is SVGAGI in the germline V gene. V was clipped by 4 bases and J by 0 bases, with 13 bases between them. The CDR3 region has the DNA TGTGCCAGCAGTTGGGGTGGGGCTCCCTCCTACGAGCAGTACTTC. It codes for CASSWGGAPSYEQYF.

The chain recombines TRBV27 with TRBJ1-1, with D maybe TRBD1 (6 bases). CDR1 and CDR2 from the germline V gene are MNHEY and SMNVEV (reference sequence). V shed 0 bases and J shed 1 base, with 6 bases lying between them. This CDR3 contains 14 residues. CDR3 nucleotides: TGTGCCAGCAGTTTATCGACAGGGAACACTGAAGCTTTCTTT. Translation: CASSLSTGNTEAFF.

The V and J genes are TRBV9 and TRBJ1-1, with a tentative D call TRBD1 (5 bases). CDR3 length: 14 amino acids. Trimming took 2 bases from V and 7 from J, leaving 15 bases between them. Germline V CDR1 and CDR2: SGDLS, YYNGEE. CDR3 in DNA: TGTGCCAGCAGCGTGGTAGGAGGGGACCTTGAAGCTTTCTTT. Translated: CASSVVGGDLEAFF.

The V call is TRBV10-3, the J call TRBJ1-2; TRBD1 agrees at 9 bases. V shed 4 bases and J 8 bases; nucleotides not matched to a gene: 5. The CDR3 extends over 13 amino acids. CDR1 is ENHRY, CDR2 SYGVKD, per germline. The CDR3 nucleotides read TGTGCCATCAGTGGACAGGGGGTAGGCGGCTACACCTTC. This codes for CAISGQGVGGYTF.

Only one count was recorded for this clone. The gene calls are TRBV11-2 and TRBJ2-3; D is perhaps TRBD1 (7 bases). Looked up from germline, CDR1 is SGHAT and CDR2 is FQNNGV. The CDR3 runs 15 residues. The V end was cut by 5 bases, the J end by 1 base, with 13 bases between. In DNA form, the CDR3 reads TGTGCCAGCAGCCCAGGGGGGACCCGCACAGATACGCAGTATTTT. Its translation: CASSPGGTRTDTQYF.

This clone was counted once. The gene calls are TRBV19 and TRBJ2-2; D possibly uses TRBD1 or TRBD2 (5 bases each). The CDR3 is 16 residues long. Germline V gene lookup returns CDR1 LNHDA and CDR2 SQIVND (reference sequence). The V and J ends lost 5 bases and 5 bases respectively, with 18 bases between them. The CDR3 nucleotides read TGTGCCAGTAGTCCTCGGGGTGTGGGGCCTACCGGGGAGCTGTTTTTT. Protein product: CASSPRGVGPTGELFF.

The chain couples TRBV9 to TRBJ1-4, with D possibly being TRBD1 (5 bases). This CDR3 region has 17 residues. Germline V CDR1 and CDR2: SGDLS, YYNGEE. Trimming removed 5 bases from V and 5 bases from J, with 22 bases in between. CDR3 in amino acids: CASSSGTQGQVNEKLFF. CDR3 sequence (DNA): TGTGCCAGCAGTTCCGGAACTCAGGGCCAAGTAAATGAAAAACTGTTTTTT.

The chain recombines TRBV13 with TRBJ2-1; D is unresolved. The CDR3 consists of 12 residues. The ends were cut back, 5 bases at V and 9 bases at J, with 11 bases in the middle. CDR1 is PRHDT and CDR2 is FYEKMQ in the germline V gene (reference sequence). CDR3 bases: TGTGCCAGCAGCCGTCCGTTGGGTGAGCAGTTCTTC. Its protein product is CASSRPLGEQFF.

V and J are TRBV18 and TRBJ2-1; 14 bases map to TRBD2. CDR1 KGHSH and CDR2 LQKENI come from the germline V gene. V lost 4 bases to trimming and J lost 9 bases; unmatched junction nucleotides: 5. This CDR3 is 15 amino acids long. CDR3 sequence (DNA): TGTGCCAGCTCACAGACTAGCGGGAGGGCCACTGAGCAGTTCTTC. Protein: CASSQTSGRATEQFF.

Here the CDR3 DNA reads TGCAGCGTTGATGCTGGCACCGATGAGCAGTTCTTC. It specifies CSVDAGTDEQFF. The rearrangement uses TRBV29-1 and TRBJ2-1, with D unclear. Trimming pared 3 bases from V and 8 bases from J, leaving 11 bases between. Germline CDR1 SQVTM, CDR2 ANQGSEA. The CDR3 has 12 amino acids.

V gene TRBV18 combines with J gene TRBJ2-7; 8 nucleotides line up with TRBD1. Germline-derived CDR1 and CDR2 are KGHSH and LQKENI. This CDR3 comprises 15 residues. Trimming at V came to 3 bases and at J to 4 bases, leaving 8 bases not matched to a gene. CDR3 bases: TGTGCCAGCTCACCCCGACAGGGGAGGTTGTACGAGCAGTACTTC. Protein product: CASSPRQGRLYEQYF.

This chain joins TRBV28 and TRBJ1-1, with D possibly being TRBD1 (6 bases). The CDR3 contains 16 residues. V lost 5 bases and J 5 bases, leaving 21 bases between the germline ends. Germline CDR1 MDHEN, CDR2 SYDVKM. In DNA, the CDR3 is TGTGCCAGCAGTATTTTCGGATTGGGCAGGGGAACTGAAGCTTTCTTT. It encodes CASSIFGLGRGTEAFF.